This T cell receptor beta chain appears in the sequencing data of a study of cytomegalovirus exposure and HLA in healthy donors (dated by TCRdb to the late 2010s). Study-wide context: An earlier analysis of approximately 550 of the donors reported 250 to 350 Gb of sequence data and roughly 110 million unique TCR beta sequences from about 180 million T cells. All discovery cohort repertoires had been generated using a single sequencing platform. The study used immunosequencing to profile the T cell repertoires of hundreds of subjects and linked those repertoires to cytomegalovirus serostatus. To study patterns of TCR occurrence, a later analysis re-analyzed previously published TCR beta repertoires from several hundred donors and added high-resolution HLA genotyping. The study combined high-throughput TCR immunosequencing, statistical association of individual TCRs with disease status, and machine learning to predict cytomegalovirus infection status. Alongside the repertoire data, information on donor age, sex, ethnicity and CMV serostatus was compiled. Roughly 5 DR-DQ haplotypes were handled as single units for association and clustering, since linkage in the cohort was strong. Along with the roughly 670-subject first cohort, a separate validation cohort of over a hundred different subjects was used. Class I and class II HLA loci were covered by the typing at four-digit resolution. An early release covering just under 650 HLA-typed donors comprised approximately 300 gigabases of sequencing data and roughly 85 million unique TCR sequences. In a later genetic analysis, genome-wide SNP genotypes for 398 of the 666 donors were used, and that subset was treated as a discovery cohort. Of the approximately 400 genotyped donors, 65% to 90% were placed in the genetic ancestry cluster associated with self-reported Caucasian donors. Rather than drawing on any new phenotypic data, the later analysis identified candidate immune exposures from TCR beta sequences and the way those sequences occurred across donors. The aim of the study was to test whether cataloging public T cell receptors could identify signatures of past pathogen exposure. An earlier analysis of some 500 of the donors used high-throughput TCR beta sequencing to judge whether each TCR beta V gene segment behaved as functional or pseudogenic. Among several hundred genotyped donors of the cohort, an average of around 250,000 unique TCR beta nucleotide sequences was sequenced per donor, of which about 18% were non-productive. Typing coverage differed by locus: A, B, C, DRB1 and DQB1 were typed in roughly 629-630 donors, DQA1 in 522, DPA1 in approximately 600, and DPB1 in just under 490.

Turning to this clone: Its specific antigen is unknown. One base away there is no much larger clone; base qualities are not given.

Paper-wide results and their limitations: In a later analysis, some 17,000 TCR beta sequences were associated with specific HLA alleles at a false discovery rate of 0.05. Most TCR sequences were observed very rarely across donors, whereas some public TCRs were present in many individuals. According to a later analysis, most CMV-associated TCR beta chains appeared to be HLA-restricted, and the HLA associations seemed to be driven largely by CMV exposure. The study gave a list of over 150 TCR beta chains associated with cytomegalovirus. In a later genetic analysis, a missense DCLRE1C variant was associated with V-gene and J-gene trimming of TCR beta chains, and the association was replicated in an independent cohort. When HLA alleles, especially DR and DQ, strongly co-occurred, TCR associations were difficult to assign to individual alleles. A further reported finding was that TCR beta sequences accurately predicted the HLA-A and HLA-B alleles for most subjects in the first cohort. A few of the identified cytomegalovirus-associated TCR beta chains were confirmed in vitro to be specific for cytomegalovirus antigens. Broadly in line with IMGT annotations, most TCR beta V segments showed up in productive rearrangements about 90% or about 30% of the time in an earlier analysis of several hundred of the donors. The 87-base-pair reads could not distinguish some IMGT-functional V segments, including TRBV6-2 and TRBV6-3, so those segments were excluded. Linkage disequilibrium might explain the correlated functional status among segregating V segments, but an unknown experimental factor could not be ruled out. In a later analysis, TCR association rates were found to vary across HLA loci, with the most associated TCRs seen for DRB1 alleles and the fewest for HLA-C alleles. Only TCR beta chains were sequenced in this cohort, and the absence of alpha or paired-chain data limited detectable features. A group of highly shared sequence variants was considered likely to be a technical artifact of the sequencing pipeline. The only immune exposure information available for the cohort was CMV serostatus. The authors suggested that the approach could potentially be extended to other disease states and immunological phenotypes. Because counts were too low, seventeen rarely observed V segments, including chromosome 9 orphons, were left out of the earlier analysis of about 620 of the donors. In both the original and validation cohorts, the classifier was reported to diagnose cytomegalovirus status with high specificity and sensitivity. A later genetic analysis reported fewer N-insertions in productive TCRs among donors in an Asian-associated ancestry cluster than the roughly 700-donor mean. Because HLA typing was unavailable for some donors at each locus, only the typed subset was used in association tests. In a later analysis, several top co-occurrence clusters were reported to appear linked to parvovirus B19, influenza, CMV and Epstein-Barr virus. Presence/absence analyses assumed roughly uniform sequencing depth across donors, an assumption that may not hold. In a later analysis, HLA-associated TCR beta chains showed more clonal expansion and lower generation probabilities than non-associated chains that were equally common.

The CDR3 starts with the cysteine, ends with the phenylalanine, and has 13 residues. Just CDR3 DNA is preserved here, 39 bases in frame from base 1. Between the V and J ends, shortened by 6 bases and 3 bases respectively, the junction contains 12 bases. CDR1 and CDR2 are read off the germline V gene as SNHLY and FYNNEI. The cohort comprised hundreds of healthy bone marrow donors. At the time of sampling, every cohort member was nominally healthy, though immune exposures that went unrecorded were likely present. The donor was CMV seropositive and was included in the group of around 300 seropositive cohort members. A peripheral blood sample was provided by each donor, and peripheral blood mononuclear cells were used for TCR beta sequencing. The Qiagen DNeasy Blood Extraction Kit was used to extract genomic DNA from the blood cell samples. The library came from the immunoSEQ multiplex PCR assay. For the multiplex PCR, a mixture combining 60 forward primers for TCR Vbeta segments and 13 reverse primers for TCR Jbeta segments was used. Amplification of the CDR3 region of rearranged TCR beta genes was performed with a multiplex PCR assay on genomic DNA. The amplified TCR beta libraries were sequenced on the Illumina HiSeq System as 87-base-pair reads. In the paper's pipeline: In a later analysis, about 80 million unique TCR beta chains were counted across the 500 to 700 repertoires, and about 9.9 million of these chains were shared by at least two donors. Raw reads were error-corrected and collapsed into unique sequences by a nearest-neighbor algorithm in which closely related sequences were merged to remove PCR and sequencing errors. To assign V, D and J gene segments, CDR3 sequences were aligned to IMGT reference sequences. For a sequence to be retained, a match of at least six nucleotides to both a V gene segment and a J gene segment was required. A rearrangement was called productive if the CDR3 had no stop codons and remained in frame with V and J, and every other rearrangement was called non-productive. CDR3 was defined by IMGT convention, running from the second conserved V-encoded cysteine to the conserved J-encoded phenylalanine. The earlier analysis of 587 of the donors excluded sequences that lacked an unambiguous match to a single V gene segment. An earlier analysis of roughly 590 of the donors called V segments functional above 56.7% productive rearrangements and segregating when the between-donor standard deviation exceeded 5%. A statistical classification framework was developed to diagnose cytomegalovirus status using the catalog of TCR beta chain sequences. In a later analysis, V and J genes were assigned by comparing TCR nucleotide sequences against IMGT/GENE-DB human TR gene sequences. The TCRdist pipeline was used in a later analysis to assign CDR3 sequences and most-parsimonious VDJ recombination scenarios. In a later analysis, each TCR beta chain was defined by its CDR3 amino acid sequence together with its V-gene family, and reads lacking a unique V-gene family were excluded. In a later analysis, 550 to 650 highly shared, low-generation-probability nucleotide sequences were removed to address suspected cross-contamination and a sequencing artifact. A later analysis calculated a clonal expansion index for each public chain from normalized within-repertoire ranks of inferred template counts. Generation probabilities in a later analysis came from a VDJ recombination model fitted to out-of-frame rearrangements, and those results were checked against IGoR. In a later analysis, TCR-TCR, TCR-HLA and TCR-CMV co-occurrence was scored with hypergeometric tests, and a repertoire-size bias correction was applied to TCR pairs. False discovery rates were estimated in a later analysis by permuting HLA or CMV assignments 20 times. In a later analysis, co-occurring TCRs were grouped using DBSCAN, and TCRdist sequence similarity was added for clustering within HLA-allele-positive subsets. Co-occurrence clustering excluded repertoires with fewer than 30,000 or more than 120,000 public chains, plus five with anomalous nucleotide sharing. Drawn from immuneACCESS, this table holds only the in-frame rearrangements with V and J called that TCRdb kept. Clones are partly lost; checked studies trace under half to an unresolved V gene and leave the rest unexplained. V and J calls plus clone size are reproduced from that table; the DNA served to infer D and trimming. The sample table lists roughly 130,000 clones, 74% of them with a count of one. Of the sample, around 5.5% falls within the top ten clones.

Sequencing used PBMCs. This receptor was taken from a woman aged 45-60 years in good health and CMV-seropositive. The chain joins TRBV2 to TRBJ2-7; TRBD1 is a possible D gene, resting on 5 matching bases. The encoded CDR3 is CASRTPRVYEQYF. The nucleotides read TGTGCCAGCAGGACGCCCAGGGTCTACGAGCAGTACTTC.